This entry concerns a single T cell receptor (beta chain). Its cognate antigen is unknown. This entry comes from a study of cytomegalovirus exposure and HLA in healthy donors. About the research overall: Early release data held approximately 81 million unique TCRs from HLA-typed donors. Points from the study as a whole: There were some V segments, including TRBV6-2 and TRBV6-3, excluded as indistinguishable. Follow-up analysis later connected one missense variant in DCLRE1C with trimming of TCR beta V- and J-genes.

Healthy bone marrow donors made up the donor group. PCR amplification relied on 60 Vbeta primers (plus 13 Jbeta primers). The table came from immunoSEQ multiplex PCR; TCRdb's copy has only in-frame clones and leaves some out. The table lists some 130,000 clones, approximately 60% of them singletons. This CDR3 is built from 14 residues. The junction had 5 bases not matched to a gene; V was cut back by 6 bases and J by 4 bases. Germline values: CDR1 MNHNY, CDR2 SVGAGI (reference sequence). Sample: PBMCs. This chain connects TRBV6-6 to TRBJ1-2, with TRBD1 identical over 10 bases. The clonotype originates from a human donor in good health. The CDR3 loop reads CASRTGTGVYGYTF. DNA for the CDR3: TGTGCCAGCAGAACCGGGACAGGGGTCTATGGCTACACCTTC.